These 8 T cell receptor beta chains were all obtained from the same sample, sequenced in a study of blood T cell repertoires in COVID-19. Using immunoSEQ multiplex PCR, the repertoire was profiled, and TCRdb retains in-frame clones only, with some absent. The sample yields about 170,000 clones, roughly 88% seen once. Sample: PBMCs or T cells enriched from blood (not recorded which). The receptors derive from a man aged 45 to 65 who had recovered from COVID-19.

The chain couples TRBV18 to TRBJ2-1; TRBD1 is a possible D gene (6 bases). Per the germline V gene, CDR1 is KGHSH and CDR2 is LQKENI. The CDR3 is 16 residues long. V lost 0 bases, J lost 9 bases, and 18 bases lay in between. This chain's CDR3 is CASSPPVIQGLSEQFF. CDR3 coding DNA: TGTGCCAGCTCACCACCGGTAATACAGGGTTTAAGTGAGCAGTTCTTC.

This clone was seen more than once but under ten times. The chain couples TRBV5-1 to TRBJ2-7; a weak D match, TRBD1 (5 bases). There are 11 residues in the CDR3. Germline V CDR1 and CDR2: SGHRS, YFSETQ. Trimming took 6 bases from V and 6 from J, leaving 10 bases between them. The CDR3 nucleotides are TGCGCCAGCAACTGGGGCGGCGAGCAGTACTTC. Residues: CASNWGGEQYF.

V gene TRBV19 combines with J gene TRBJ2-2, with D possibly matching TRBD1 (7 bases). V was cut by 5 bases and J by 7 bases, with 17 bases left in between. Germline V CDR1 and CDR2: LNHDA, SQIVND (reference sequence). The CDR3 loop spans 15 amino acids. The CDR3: CASSPNLRGVGELFF. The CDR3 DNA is TGTGCCAGTAGTCCGAACCTCAGGGGGGTCGGGGAGCTGTTTTTT.

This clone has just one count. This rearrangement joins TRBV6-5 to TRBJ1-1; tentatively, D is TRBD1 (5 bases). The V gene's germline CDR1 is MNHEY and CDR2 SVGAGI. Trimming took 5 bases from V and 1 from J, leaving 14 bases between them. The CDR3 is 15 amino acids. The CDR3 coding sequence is TGTGCCAGCAGTCGTGAGACAGCCTCGAACACTGAAGCTTTCTTT. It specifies CASSRETASNTEAFF.

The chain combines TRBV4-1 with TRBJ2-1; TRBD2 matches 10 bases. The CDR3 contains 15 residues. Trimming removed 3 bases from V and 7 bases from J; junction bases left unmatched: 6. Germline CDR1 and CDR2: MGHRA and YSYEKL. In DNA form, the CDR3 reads TGCGCCAGCAGCCACCCGGGACTAGCGAATAATGAGCAGTTCTTC. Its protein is CASSHPGLANNEQFF.

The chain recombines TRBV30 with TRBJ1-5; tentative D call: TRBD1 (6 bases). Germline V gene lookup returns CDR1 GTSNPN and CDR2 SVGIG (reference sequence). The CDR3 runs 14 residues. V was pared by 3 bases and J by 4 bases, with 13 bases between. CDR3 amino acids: CAWSQGGANQPQHF. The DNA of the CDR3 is TGTGCCTGGAGCCAAGGGGGTGCGAATCAGCCCCAGCATTTT. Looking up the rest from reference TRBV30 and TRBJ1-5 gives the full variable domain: SQTIHQWPATLVQPVGSPLSLECTVEGTSNPNLYWYRQAAGRGLQLLFYSVGIGQISSEVPQNLSASRPQDRQFILSSKKLLLSDSGFYLCAWSQGGANQPQHFGDGTRLSIL.

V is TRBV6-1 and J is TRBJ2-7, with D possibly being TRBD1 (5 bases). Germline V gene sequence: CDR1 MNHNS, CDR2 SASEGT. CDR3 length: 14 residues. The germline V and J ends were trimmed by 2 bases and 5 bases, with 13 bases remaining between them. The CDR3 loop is CASSESGRAHEQYF. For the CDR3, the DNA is TGTGCCAGCAGTGAATCGGGCAGGGCCCACGAGCAGTACTTC.

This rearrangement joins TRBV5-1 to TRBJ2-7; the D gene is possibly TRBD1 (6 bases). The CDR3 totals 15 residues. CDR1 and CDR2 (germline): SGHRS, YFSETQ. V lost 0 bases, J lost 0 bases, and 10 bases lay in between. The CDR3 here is CASSLEAGVSYEQYF. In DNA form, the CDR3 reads TGCGCCAGCAGCTTGGAGGCAGGGGTCTCCTACGAGCAGTACTTC.